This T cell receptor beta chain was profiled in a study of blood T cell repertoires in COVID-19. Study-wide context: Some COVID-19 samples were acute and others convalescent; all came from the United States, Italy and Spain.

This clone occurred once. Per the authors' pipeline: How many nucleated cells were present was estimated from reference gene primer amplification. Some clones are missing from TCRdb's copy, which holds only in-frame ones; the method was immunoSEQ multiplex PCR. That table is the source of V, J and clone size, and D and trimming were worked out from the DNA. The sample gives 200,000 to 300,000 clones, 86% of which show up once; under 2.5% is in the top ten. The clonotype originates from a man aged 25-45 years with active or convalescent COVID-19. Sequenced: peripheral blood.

CDR3 sequence: CASSTSGASSYGYTF. CDR3 DNA sequence: TGTGCCAGTAGTACCTCAGGGGCCTCCTCGTATGGCTACACCTTC. The chain joins TRBV19 to TRBJ1-2; perhaps TRBD1 as D (6 bases). The ends were cut back, 4 bases at V and 5 bases at J, with 17 bases in the middle. The CDR3 sequence is 15 residues long. CDR1 is LNHDA, CDR2 SQIVND, per germline (reference sequence).